This T cell receptor beta chain came from a study of OX40 agonist ivuxolimab in advanced cancers. Sequencing used immunoSEQ multiplex PCR; TCRdb keeps in-frame clones, though not all of them. Of 84,000 or so clones in the sample, around nine tenths were seen once. For this clone: Its antigen remains unidentified.

General study findings and limits: The specificity for antigen of the expanded peripheral T cells was not determined.

CDR3 size: 18 residues. Germline V CDR1 and CDR2: SQVTM, ANQGSEA. With V trimmed by 7 bases and J by 4 bases, 15 bases remained unmatched. The chain has TRBV29-1 and TRBJ2-2; 13 nucleotides match TRBD2. This receptor was taken from an adult with an advanced solid tumor such as melanoma, head and neck, liver or kidney cancer. Specimen: CD4+ or CD8+ T cells sorted from blood, collected in a trial of the OX40 agonist ivuxolimab. The DNA for the CDR3 is TGCAGCGCGCGACTAGCGGGGGGAACGTCGGTCGGCACCGGGGAGCTGTTTTTT. This gives the protein CSARLAGGTSVGTGELFF.